Each of the 31 T cell receptor beta chains below was sequenced from the same sample in a study of blood T cell repertoires in COVID-19. Measured with immunoSEQ multiplex PCR; TCRdb has only the in-frame clones, and not every one. The sample holds some 180,000 clones, about four fifths seen once. Sequencing was performed on peripheral blood. These receptors were obtained from a woman aged 40 to 55 with COVID-19, enrolled during active disease.

The gene calls are TRBV6-5 and TRBJ2-7, with D unclear. Trimming removed 4 bases from V and 6 bases from J, with 10 bases in between. The CDR3 is 12 amino acids. From germline, CDR1 is MNHEY and CDR2 SVGAGI. Here the CDR3 DNA reads TGTGCCAGCAGTTTCAAGCGCCTCGAGCAGTACTTC. Translation: CASSFKRLEQYF.

The chain recombines TRBV27 with TRBJ2-7; TRBD1 agrees at 11 bases. The CDR3 has 14 residues. CDR1 and CDR2 (germline): MNHEY, SMNVEV (reference sequence). V was clipped by 6 bases and J by 1 base; unmatched bases: 2. The CDR3 sequence: CASRGTGGSYEQYV. The CDR3 DNA reads TGTGCCAGCAGGGGGACAGGGGGTTCCTACGAGCAGTACGTC.

V is TRBV25-1 and J is TRBJ2-2, with TRBD1 matching over 11 bases. The CDR3 is 15 residues long. Germline assignment: CDR1 MGHDK and CDR2 SYGVNS. The V gene end was trimmed by 8 bases and the J gene end by 1 base; junction bases not matched to a gene: 3. Here the CDR3 reads CASGTGGLNTGELFF. The DNA for the CDR3 is TGTGCCAGCGGGACAGGGGGACTGAACACCGGGGAGCTGTTTTTT.

The chain couples TRBV7-3 to TRBJ2-2; 9 bases agree with TRBD2. Germline V gives CDR1 SGHTA, CDR2 FQGTGA. V was pared by 5 bases and J by 0 bases, with 4 bases of the junction left unmatched. This CDR3 is built from 16 residues. Here the CDR3 reads CASSPVAGANTGELFF. The CDR3 DNA follows: TGTGCCAGCAGCCCGGTAGCGGGGGCGAACACCGGGGAGCTGTTTTTT.

The chain carries TRBV7-6 and TRBJ2-1, with TRBD2 identical over 10 bases. Germline trimming cut 0 bases from V and 9 bases from J; bases unmatched to any gene: 5. Germline CDR1 reads SGHVS; CDR2 reads FNYEAQ. CDR3 length: 15 residues. For the CDR3, the DNA is TGTGCCAGCAGCTTAGCCCCCGGGACTAGCGTTGAGCAGTTCTTC. It is translated as CASSLAPGTSVEQFF.

This clone was recorded a few times. The chain combines TRBV27 with TRBJ1-5, with TRBD1 identical over 7 bases. The CDR3 consists of 15 residues. The V gene end was trimmed by 2 bases and the J gene end by 2 bases; junction bases not matched to a gene: 3. Germline lookup yields CDR1 MNHEY and CDR2 SMNVEV (reference sequence). CDR3: CASSLEGAGNQPQHF. The CDR3 coding sequence is TGTGCCAGCAGTTTAGAGGGGGCAGGCAATCAGCCCCAGCATTTT.

This chain joins TRBV6-5 and TRBJ2-3; TRBD1 aligns across 9 bases. The CDR3 totals 16 residues. The V and J ends lost 0 bases and 3 bases, in that order; junction bases with no gene match: 4. Germline V CDR1 and CDR2: MNHEY, SVGAGI. The CDR3 nucleotides read TGTGCCAGCAGTTACTCTGGGACAGGGTTAACAGATACGCAGTATTTT. It specifies CASSYSGTGLTDTQYF.

The rearrangement links TRBV18 to TRBJ2-5, with 7 bases that match TRBD1. CDR1 is KGHSH and CDR2 is LQKENI in the germline V gene. The CDR3 is made up of 15 amino acids. Germline trimming cut 4 bases from V and 2 bases from J; bases unmatched to any gene: 7. CDR3 coding DNA: TGTGCCAGCTCACGAGCAGGACAGGCACAAGAGACCCAGTACTTC. It yields the protein CASSRAGQAQETQYF.

The V and J genes are TRBV9 and TRBJ2-1; maybe TRBD2 (5 bases). Germline assignment: CDR1 SGDLS and CDR2 YYNGEE. The CDR3 covers 15 residues. The V end was cut by 2 bases, the J end by 3 bases, with 12 bases between. The CDR3 nucleotides are TGTGCCAGCAGCGTGGACTTTAGCGACTACAATGAGCAGTTCTTC. It translates to CASSVDFSDYNEQFF. Supplemented by reference TRBV9 and TRBJ2-1, the full variable domain reads DSGVTQTPKHLITATGQRVTLRCSPRSGDLSVYWYQQSLDQGLQFLIQYYNGEERAKGNILERFSAQQFPDLHSELNLSSLELGDSALYFCASSVDFSDYNEQFFGPGTRLTVL.

This rearrangement joins TRBV11-2 to TRBJ2-7; D may be TRBD2 (5 bases). This CDR3 is 16 amino acids long. The V end lost 0 bases, the J end lost 2 bases, and 14 bases lay between the germline ends. Germline CDR1 SGHAT, CDR2 FQNNGV. CDR3 residues: CASSLDSPDLAYEQYF. The DNA for the CDR3 is TGTGCCAGCAGCTTAGACTCTCCGGACTTGGCCTACGAGCAGTACTTC. The full variable domain, its missing parts supplied by reference TRBV11-2 and TRBJ2-7, is EAGVAQSPRYKIIEKRQSVAFWCNPISGHATLYWYQQILGQGPKLLIQFQNNGVVDDSQLPKDRFSAERLKGVDSTLKIQPAKLEDSAVYLCASSLDSPDLAYEQYFGPGTRLTVT.

The DNA of the CDR3 is TGTGCCACCAGTGACGCTGGGACGGCGGGGGAGACCCAGTACTTC. Protein sequence: CATSDAGTAGETQYF. The chain couples TRBV24-1 to TRBJ2-5; a possible D gene is TRBD2 (6 bases). The CDR3 covers 15 residues. V dropped 4 bases and J dropped 5 bases, with 16 bases sitting between them. The germline V gene has CDR1 KGHDR and CDR2 SFDVKD.

The chain joins TRBV7-2 to TRBJ1-2; TRBD1 is a possible D gene (5 bases). This CDR3 is built from 14 residues. Trimming removed 4 bases from V and 5 bases from J, with 14 bases in between. Germline assignment: CDR1 SGHTA and CDR2 FQGNSA. The CDR3 DNA follows: TGTGCCAGCAGCTACCCGGATAGGGGTTATGGCTACACCTTC. Its translation: CASSYPDRGYGYTF. Full variable domain (rest looked up from reference TRBV7-2 and TRBJ1-2): GAGVSQSPSNKVTEKGKDVELRCDPISGHTALYWYRQSLGQGLEFLIYFQGNSAPDKSGLPSDRFSAERTGGSVSTLTIQRTQQEDSAVYLCASSYPDRGYGYTFGSGTRLTVV.

This rearrangement joins TRBV28 to TRBJ1-4, with 8 bases aligning to TRBD1. Losses at the gene ends were 6 bases for V and 5 bases for J; bases not matched to a gene: 8. The CDR3 is 15 amino acids. Germline loops: CDR1 MDHEN, CDR2 SYDVKM. CDR3 residues: CASRSTGTGNEKLFF. As DNA, the CDR3 is TGTGCCAGCAGGTCTACCGGGACAGGAAATGAAAAACTGTTTTTT.

The chain joins TRBV7-6 to TRBJ2-3; TRBD2 is a possible D gene (7 bases). Germline V gives CDR1 SGHVS, CDR2 FNYEAQ. V was pared by 4 bases and J by 0 bases, with 11 bases between. The CDR3 is 15 amino acids. CDR3 sequence reads: CASSWGGGSTDTQYF. DNA of the CDR3: TGTGCCAGCAGCTGGGGGGGCGGTAGCACAGATACGCAGTATTTT.

The chain uses TRBV19 and TRBJ2-7, with 11 bases that match TRBD2. CDR1 and CDR2 from the germline V gene are LNHDA and SQIVND (reference sequence). This CDR3 has 21 amino acids. V dropped 7 bases and J dropped 6; count of bases not matched to a gene: 29. The CDR3: CASTVGGRTSGPAGGGGEQYF. The CDR3 DNA follows: TGTGCCAGTACCGTAGGGGGCCGGACTAGCGGGCCCGCGGGCGGCGGAGGCGAGCAGTACTTC.

This chain links TRBV5-1 with TRBJ2-6; possible D gene TRBD1, 6 bases. The V and J ends lost 1 base and 4 bases respectively, with 9 bases between them. CDR1 and CDR2 (germline): SGHRS, YFSETQ. The CDR3 consists of 15 residues. In nucleotides, the CDR3 is TGCGCCAGCAGCTTGCAGGGGACCGGGGCCAACGTCCTGACTTTC. It specifies CASSLQGTGANVLTF.

The V gene is TRBV7-8, the J gene TRBJ1-6, with TRBD1 as a possible D gene (6 bases). The CDR3 is made up of 15 amino acids. In germline, CDR1 is SGHVS, CDR2 FQNEAQ. V lost 5 bases, J lost 6 bases, and 14 bases lay in between. This CDR3 is CASSGLTQGNSPLHF. CDR3 bases: TGTGCCAGCAGCGGGCTGACACAGGGTAATTCACCCCTCCACTTT.

The J gene is TRBJ2-3, the V gene TRBV1; TRBD1, the table's D call, lacks a check against the DNA. TRBV1 is labeled a pseudogene. The length of the CDR3 is 22 residues. The CDR3 bases are TGCACCAGCAGCCAGTATAATCTGAGGGGGTGTGGGCCCTCACCTTACACAGATACGCAGTATTTT. Translation gives CTSSQYNLRGCGPSPYTDTQYF.

The CDR3 region is CASSSDSTEAFF. The DNA for the CDR3 is TGTGCCAGCAGCTCCGACAGCACTGAAGCTTTCTTT. J is TRBJ1-1 and V is TRBV7-6; D is possibly TRBD1 (5 bases). The CDR3 consists of 12 residues. CDR1 SGHVS and CDR2 FNYEAQ come from the germline V gene. Trimming removed 4 bases at V and 4 bases at J, with 7 bases between.

CDR3 coding DNA: TGTGCCAGCAGCACCAGTGAGGCCTATGGCTACACCTTC. Translating it yields CASSTSEAYGYTF. The gene calls are TRBV5-8 and TRBJ1-2; D not resolved. This CDR3 has 13 residues. Trimming pared 4 bases from V and 4 bases from J, leaving 11 bases between. CDR1 is SGHTS, CDR2 YDEGEE, per germline. Based on the CDR3 plus reference TRBV5-8 and TRBJ1-2, the full variable domain is EAGVTQSPTHLIKTRGQQATLRCSPISGHTSVYWYQQALGLGLQFLLWYDEGEERNRGNFPPRFSGRQFPNYSSELNVNALELEDSALYLCASSTSEAYGYTFGSGTRLTVV.

The chain couples TRBV19 to TRBJ1-2; 11 nucleotides match TRBD1. The germline V gene has CDR1 LNHDA and CDR2 SQIVND (reference sequence). Trimming removed 9 bases from V and 8 bases from J; junction bases left unmatched: 8. This CDR3 is built from 13 residues. The CDR3 DNA sequence: TGTGCCAGCACAGGACAGGGGGCGGGCGGCTACACCTTC. Its protein product is CASTGQGAGGYTF.

This clone was counted only a few times. The rearrangement uses TRBV18 and TRBJ1-6, with D possibly matching TRBD1 (5 bases). The germline V gene has CDR1 KGHSH and CDR2 LQKENI. The CDR3 is 17 residues long. Trimming removed 6 bases at V and 7 bases at J, with 22 bases between. CDR3 in amino acids: CASSAFEGAFGNSPLHF. The CDR3 bases are TGTGCCAGCTCGGCCTTTGAAGGGGCGTTCGGGAATTCACCCCTCCACTTT. Drawing the rest from reference TRBV18 and TRBJ1-6, the complete variable domain is NAGVMQNPRHLVRRRGQEARLRCSPMKGHSHVYWYRQLPEEGLKFMVYLQKENIIDESGMPKERFSAEFPKEGPSILRIQQVVRGDSAAYFCASSAFEGAFGNSPLHFGNGTRLTVT.

The rearrangement uses TRBV30 and TRBJ2-1; TRBD2 might be the D (6 bases). V was shortened by 0 bases and J by 7 bases, with 7 bases between the two germline ends. This CDR3 is built from 12 residues. The germline gives CDR1 GTSNPN, CDR2 SVGIG (reference sequence). For the CDR3, the DNA is TGTGCCTGGAGTGTTGGACTAAATGAGCAGTTCTTC. It is translated as CAWSVGLNEQFF. Supplemented by reference TRBV30 and TRBJ2-1, the full variable domain reads SQTIHQWPATLVQPVGSPLSLECTVEGTSNPNLYWYRQAAGRGLQLLFYSVGIGQISSEVPQNLSASRPQDRQFILSSKKLLLSDSGFYLCAWSVGLNEQFFGPGTRLTVL.

Here the CDR3 reads CASSLGGFLTGELFF. CDR3 sequence (DNA): TGTGCCAGCAGTTTAGGAGGGTTTCTCACCGGGGAGCTGTTTTTT. V usage is TRBV27 and J usage is TRBJ2-2; maybe TRBD2 (6 bases). Germline CDR1 and CDR2: MNHEY and SMNVEV (reference sequence). CDR3 length: 15 residues. Between the trimmed V and J ends, which lost 2 bases and 4 bases, there was a span of 11 bases.

The sample holds one count of this clone. The chain has TRBV12-3 or TRBV12-4 and TRBJ2-1; a weak D match, TRBD1 (5 bases). V lost 6 bases and J lost 5, with 11 bases in between. The CDR3 spans 13 residues. The CDR3 nucleotides are TGTGCCAGCAGCCTTACAGGTAACAATGAGCAGTTCTTC. This encodes CASSLTGNNEQFF.

The rearrangement joins TRBV28 to TRBJ1-2; 12 bases are shared with TRBD1. V gave up 4 bases and J gave up 7 bases; unmatched junction bases: 4. Per germline, CDR1 MDHEN and CDR2 SYDVKM. This CDR3 region has 14 residues. Here the CDR3 reads CASSSGTGGFGYTF. CDR3 in DNA: TGTGCCAGCAGTTCCGGGACAGGGGGCTTTGGCTACACCTTC.

The chain carries TRBV3-1 (or the pseudogene TRBV3-2) and TRBJ2-2; D ambiguous. V lost 4 bases, J lost 5 bases, and 8 bases lay in between. The germline V gene encodes CDR1 LGHDT and CDR2 YNNKEL (reference sequence). This CDR3 comprises 13 residues. CDR3 DNA sequence: TGTGCCAGCAGCCCTTTAGAAACCGGGGAGCTGTTTTTT. This sequence encodes CASSPLETGELFF.

As regards this clone: This CDR3 is also generated by other DNA sequences in the sample. The chain couples TRBV5-1 to TRBJ2-3, with 7 bases matching TRBD2. V lost 5 bases and J lost 3; bases outside the gene matches: 3. The germline CDR1 and CDR2 sequences are SGHRS and YFSETQ. This CDR3 region has 13 residues. CDR3 loop: CASRTGGTDTQYF. The CDR3 DNA reads TGCGCCAGCAGAACCGGGGGGACAGATACGCAGTATTTT.

The chain recombines TRBV18 with TRBJ1-1; D uncertain. Germline-derived CDR1 and CDR2 are KGHSH and LQKENI. The CDR3 runs to 15 residues. V was pared by 3 bases and J by 0 bases, with 11 bases between. The CDR3 DNA reads TGTGCCAGCTCACCTACGGTCTCTCTGAACACTGAAGCTTTCTTT. Translated: CASSPTVSLNTEAFF.

The chain has TRBV6-1 and TRBJ2-2; D might be TRBD2 (6 bases). Germline values: CDR1 MNHNS, CDR2 SASEGT. With 3 bases removed from V and 6 bases from J, the gap between germline ends came to 14 bases. The CDR3 sequence is 15 residues long. CDR3 loop: CASSEAGRRAGELFF. CDR3 sequence (DNA): TGTGCCAGCAGTGAGGCGGGGAGGCGGGCCGGGGAGCTGTTTTTT.

This clone was observed a few times. V usage is TRBV15 and J usage is TRBJ2-1; 14 bases agree with TRBD2. The germline V gene encodes CDR1 LNHNV and CDR2 YYDKDF (reference sequence). CDR3 length equals 17 residues. V lost 0 bases and J lost 7; bases outside the gene matches: 5. CDR3 sequence (DNA): TGTGCCACCAGCAGAGATCGACTAGCGGGGGGGCGGAATGAGCAGTTCTTC. Translation gives CATSRDRLAGGRNEQFF.